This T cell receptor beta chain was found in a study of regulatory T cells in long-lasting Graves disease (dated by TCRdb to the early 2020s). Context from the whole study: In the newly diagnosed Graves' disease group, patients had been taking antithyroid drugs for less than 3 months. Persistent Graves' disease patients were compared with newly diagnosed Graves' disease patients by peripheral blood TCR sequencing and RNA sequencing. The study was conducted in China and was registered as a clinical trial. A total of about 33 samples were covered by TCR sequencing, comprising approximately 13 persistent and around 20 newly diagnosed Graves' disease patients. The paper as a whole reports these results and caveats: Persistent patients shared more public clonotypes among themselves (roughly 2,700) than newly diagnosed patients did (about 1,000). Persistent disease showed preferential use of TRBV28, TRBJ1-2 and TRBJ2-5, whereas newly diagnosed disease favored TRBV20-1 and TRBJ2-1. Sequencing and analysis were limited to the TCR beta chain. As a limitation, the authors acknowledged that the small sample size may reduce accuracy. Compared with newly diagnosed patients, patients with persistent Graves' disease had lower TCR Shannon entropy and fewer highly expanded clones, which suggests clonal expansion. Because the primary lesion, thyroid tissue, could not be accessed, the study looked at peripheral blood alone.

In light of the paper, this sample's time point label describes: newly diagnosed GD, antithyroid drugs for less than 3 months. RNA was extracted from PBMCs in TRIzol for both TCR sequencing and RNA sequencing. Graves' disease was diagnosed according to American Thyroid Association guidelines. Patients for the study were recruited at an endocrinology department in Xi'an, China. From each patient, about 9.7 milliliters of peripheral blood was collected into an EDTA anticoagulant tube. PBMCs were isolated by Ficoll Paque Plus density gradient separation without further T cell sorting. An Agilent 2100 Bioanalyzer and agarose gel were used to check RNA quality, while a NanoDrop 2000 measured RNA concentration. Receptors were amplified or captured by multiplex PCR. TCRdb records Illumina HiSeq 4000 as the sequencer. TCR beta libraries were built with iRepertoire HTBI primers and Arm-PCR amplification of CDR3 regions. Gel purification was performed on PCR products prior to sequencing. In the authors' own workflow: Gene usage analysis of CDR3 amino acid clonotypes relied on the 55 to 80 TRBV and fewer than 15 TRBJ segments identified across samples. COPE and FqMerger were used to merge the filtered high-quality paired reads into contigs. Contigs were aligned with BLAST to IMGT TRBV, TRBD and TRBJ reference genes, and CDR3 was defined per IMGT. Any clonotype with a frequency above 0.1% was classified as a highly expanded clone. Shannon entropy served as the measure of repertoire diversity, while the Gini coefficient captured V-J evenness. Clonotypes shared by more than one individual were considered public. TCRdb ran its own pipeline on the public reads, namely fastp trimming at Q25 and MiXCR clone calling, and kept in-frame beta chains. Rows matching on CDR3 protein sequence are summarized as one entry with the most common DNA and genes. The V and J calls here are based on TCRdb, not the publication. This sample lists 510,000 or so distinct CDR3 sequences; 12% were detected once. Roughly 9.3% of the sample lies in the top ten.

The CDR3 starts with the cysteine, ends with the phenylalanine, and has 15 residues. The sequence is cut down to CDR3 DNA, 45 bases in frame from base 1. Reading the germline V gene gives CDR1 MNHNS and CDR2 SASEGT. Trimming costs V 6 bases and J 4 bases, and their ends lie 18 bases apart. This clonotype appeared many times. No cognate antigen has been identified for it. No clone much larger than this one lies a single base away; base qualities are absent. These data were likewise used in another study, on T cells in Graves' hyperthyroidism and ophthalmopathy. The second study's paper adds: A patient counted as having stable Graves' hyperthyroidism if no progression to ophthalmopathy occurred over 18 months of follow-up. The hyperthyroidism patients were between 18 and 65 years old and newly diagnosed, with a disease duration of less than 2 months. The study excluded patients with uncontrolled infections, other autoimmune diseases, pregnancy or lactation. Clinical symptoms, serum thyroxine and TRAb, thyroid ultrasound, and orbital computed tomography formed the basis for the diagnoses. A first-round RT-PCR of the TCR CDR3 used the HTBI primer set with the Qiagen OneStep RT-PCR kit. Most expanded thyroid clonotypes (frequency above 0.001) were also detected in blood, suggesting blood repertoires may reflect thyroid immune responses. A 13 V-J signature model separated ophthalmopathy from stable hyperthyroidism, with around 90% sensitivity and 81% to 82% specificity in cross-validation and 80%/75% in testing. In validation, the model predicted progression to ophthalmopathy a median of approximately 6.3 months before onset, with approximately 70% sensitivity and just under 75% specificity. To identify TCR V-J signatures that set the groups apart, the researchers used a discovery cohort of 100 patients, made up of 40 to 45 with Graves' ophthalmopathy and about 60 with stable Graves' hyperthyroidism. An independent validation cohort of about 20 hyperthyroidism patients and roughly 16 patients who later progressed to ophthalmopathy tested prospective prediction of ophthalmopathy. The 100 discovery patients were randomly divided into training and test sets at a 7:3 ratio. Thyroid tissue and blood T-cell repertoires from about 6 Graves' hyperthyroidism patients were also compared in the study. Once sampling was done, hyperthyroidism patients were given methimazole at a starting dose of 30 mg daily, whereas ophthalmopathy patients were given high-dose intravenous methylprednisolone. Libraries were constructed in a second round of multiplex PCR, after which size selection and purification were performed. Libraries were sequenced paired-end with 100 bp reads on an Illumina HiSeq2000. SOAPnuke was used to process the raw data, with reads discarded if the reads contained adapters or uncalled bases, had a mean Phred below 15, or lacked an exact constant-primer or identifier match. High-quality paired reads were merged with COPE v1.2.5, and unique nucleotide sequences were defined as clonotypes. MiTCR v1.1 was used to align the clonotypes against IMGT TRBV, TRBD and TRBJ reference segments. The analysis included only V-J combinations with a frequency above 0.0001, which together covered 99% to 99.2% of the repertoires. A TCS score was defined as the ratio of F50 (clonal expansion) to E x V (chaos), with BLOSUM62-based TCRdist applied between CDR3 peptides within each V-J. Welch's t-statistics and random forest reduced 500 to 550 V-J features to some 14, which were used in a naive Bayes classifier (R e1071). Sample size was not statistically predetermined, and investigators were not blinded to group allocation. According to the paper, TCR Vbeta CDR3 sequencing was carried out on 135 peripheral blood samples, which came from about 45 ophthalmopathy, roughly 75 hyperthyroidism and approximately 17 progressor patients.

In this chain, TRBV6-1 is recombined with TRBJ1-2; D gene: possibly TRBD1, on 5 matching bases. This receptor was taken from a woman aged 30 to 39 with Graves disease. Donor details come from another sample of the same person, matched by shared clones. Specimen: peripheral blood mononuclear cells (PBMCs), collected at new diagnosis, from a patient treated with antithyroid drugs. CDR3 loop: CASRPTRGLVYGYTF. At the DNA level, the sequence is TGTGCCAGCAGACCCACTCGGGGCCTTGTCTATGGCTACACCTTC.